The 25 T cell receptor beta chains given below trace back to one sample, sequenced in a study of control samples from healthy donors and cancer patients. Measured with immunoSEQ multiplex PCR; TCRdb has only the in-frame clones, and not every one. The table shows about 170,000 clones, with around 90% occurring only once. The source material was blood. Source of these receptors: a young man in good health.

The chain carries TRBV4-1 and TRBJ1-5; D is perhaps TRBD1 (6 bases). Trimming stripped 4 bases from V and 2 bases from J, with 15 bases between. The CDR3 contains 16 residues. CDR1 is MGHRA and CDR2 is YSYEKL in the germline V gene. The CDR3 is CASSPLGGRGNQPQHF. The CDR3 coding sequence is TGCGCCAGCAGCCCCCTAGGGGGACGGGGCAATCAGCCCCAGCATTTT.

CDR3 region: CASGAATYEQYF. The CDR3 DNA follows: TGTGCCAGCGGGGCAGCCACCTACGAGCAGTACTTC. The genes are TRBV6-1 and TRBJ2-7; possible D gene TRBD1, 5 bases. The germline gives CDR1 MNHNS, CDR2 SASEGT. V was trimmed by 8 bases and J by 2 bases, leaving 10 bases between them. The CDR3 totals 12 residues.

J is TRBJ1-2 and V is TRBV7-9; no reliable D call. The CDR3 has 12 amino acids. Germline lookup yields CDR1 SEHNR and CDR2 FQNEAQ (reference sequence). V was clipped by 8 bases and J by 4 bases, with 11 bases between them. CDR3 sequence reads: CASGDGAYGYTF. The CDR3 DNA reads as TGTGCCAGCGGAGACGGCGCCTATGGCTACACCTTC. Full variable domain (remainder filled in from reference TRBV7-9 and TRBJ1-2): DTGVSQNPRHKITKRGQNVTFRCDPISEHNRLYWYRQTLGQGPEFLTYFQNEAQLEKSRLLSDRFSAERPKGSFSTLEIQRTEQGDSAMYLCASGDGAYGYTFGSGTRLTVV.

The chain couples TRBV6-4 to TRBJ2-3; unclear D gene. CDR1 and CDR2 from the germline V gene are MRHNA and SNTAGT. There are 15 residues in the CDR3. V was clipped by 3 bases and J by 0 bases, with 10 bases between them. The CDR3 region is CASSEGQASTDTQYF. CDR3 bases: TGTGCCAGCAGTGAAGGTCAGGCTAGCACAGATACGCAGTATTTT.

The chain combines TRBV6-5 with TRBJ2-5; perhaps TRBD2 as D (7 bases). The ends were cut back, 8 bases at V and 4 bases at J, with 20 bases in the middle. CDR3 length equals 15 residues. CDR1 is MNHEY, CDR2 SVGAGI, per germline. This CDR3 reads CASDPPGRGRETQYF. For the CDR3, the DNA is TGTGCCAGCGACCCCCCAGGGAGGGGGAGAGAGACCCAGTACTTC.

The J gene is TRBJ2-7, the V gene TRBV4-2; TRBD2 agrees at 9 bases. Germline CDR1 is LGHNA and CDR2 is YNFKEQ. V trimming: 0 bases; J trimming: 0 bases; junction bases outside the gene matches: 6. CDR3 size: 17 residues. The CDR3 bases are TGTGCCAGCAGCCAAGATCTAGGACTAGCGCACTCCTACGAGCAGTACTTC. Translating it yields CASSQDLGLAHSYEQYF.

J is TRBJ1-5 and V is TRBV11-1; D is uncertain. Deletions cut 4 bases from V and 6 bases from J, with 10 bases between. Per germline, CDR1 SGHAT and CDR2 FQDESV (reference sequence). The CDR3 is 13 residues long. CDR3 loop: CASSYGLSQPQHF. CDR3 DNA sequence: TGTGCCAGCAGCTATGGGCTATCTCAGCCCCAGCATTTT.

The chain carries TRBV6-5 and TRBJ2-7; D unclear. Germline V lookup: CDR1 MNHEY, CDR2 SVGAGI. The CDR3 spans 12 residues. V lost 7 bases to trimming and J lost 3 bases, with 10 bases between them. CDR3 coding DNA: TGTGCCAGCAACAAACCAGGCTACGAGCAGTACTTC. As protein: CASNKPGYEQYF.

This clone appeared a single time. The chain joins TRBV24-1 to TRBJ2-6; D ambiguous. The CDR3 is 17 residues long. V gave up 3 bases and J gave up 4 bases, with 15 bases separating them. CDR1 is KGHDR, CDR2 SFDVKD, per germline. DNA for the CDR3: TGTGCCACCAGTGATCCTGCTAGGGCGCCAGGGGCCAACGTCCTGACTTTC. This encodes CATSDPARAPGANVLTF.

This chain uses TRBV6-8 with TRBJ1-5; D is ambiguous. With 5 bases removed from V and 2 bases from J, the gap between germline ends came to 16 bases. From germline, CDR1 is MNHGY and CDR2 SAAAGT. The CDR3 is 16 residues long. The CDR3 protein is CASSHPTRVGNQPQHF. Written as DNA, the CDR3 is TGTGCCAGCAGTCACCCTACACGGGTGGGCAATCAGCCCCAGCATTTT.

The CDR3 here is CASSESNSNQPQHF. CDR3 nucleotides: TGTGCCAGCAGTGAAAGTAATAGCAATCAGCCCCAGCATTTT. The V call is TRBV2, the J call TRBJ1-5; D not resolved. The V gene lost 2 bases and the J gene lost 0 bases, with 5 bases spanning the gap. Per germline, CDR1 SNHLY and CDR2 FYNNEI. This CDR3 has 14 residues.

The chain links TRBV3-1 (or the pseudogene TRBV3-2) to TRBJ2-7; 10 nucleotides agree with TRBD1. The CDR3 runs 17 residues. J gave up 0 bases and V 4 bases, and 9 bases lay outside the gene matches. The germline V gene has CDR1 LGHDT and CDR2 YNNKEL (reference sequence). CDR3 sequence reads: CASSRDVGTGVSYEQYF. The CDR3 coding sequence is TGTGCCAGCAGCCGGGACGTTGGGACAGGGGTCTCCTACGAGCAGTACTTC.

V is TRBV29-1 and J is TRBJ2-7, with D possibly TRBD1 on 5 matching bases. CDR1 is SQVTM and CDR2 is ANQGSEA in the germline V gene. V was cut by 1 base and J by 0 bases, with 13 bases left in between. The CDR3 sequence is 15 residues long. The CDR3 nucleotides read TGCAGCGTTGAAGGACAGTCCACCTCCTCCTACGAGCAGTACTTC. Protein product: CSVEGQSTSSYEQYF.

The CDR3 nucleotides read TGTGCCAGCAGCCCGTTGGGACTAGCGGGGGGTGAAAGGTCCTACGAGCAGTACTTC. It is translated as CASSPLGLAGGERSYEQYF. The V call is TRBV4-2, the J call TRBJ2-7; 15 nucleotides align to TRBD2. The germline gives CDR1 LGHNA, CDR2 YNFKEQ. This CDR3 comprises 19 residues. V dropped 4 bases and J dropped 1; count of bases not matched to a gene: 11.

V and J are TRBV6-2 or TRBV6-3 and TRBJ2-1; TRBD2 matches 10 bases. V was clipped by 5 bases and J by 2 bases; unmatched bases: 9. Per germline, CDR1 MNHEY and CDR2 SVGEGT. This CDR3 has 17 residues. The CDR3 DNA is TGTGCCAGCAGTCCCCCTGAGCTAGCGGGAGCCTACAATGAGCAGTTCTTC. Translating it yields CASSPPELAGAYNEQFF.

The V call is TRBV24-1, the J call TRBJ1-5, with TRBD1 matching over 9 bases. The germline gives CDR1 KGHDR, CDR2 SFDVKD. The CDR3 covers 16 residues. J was trimmed by 2 bases and V by 4 bases; bases with no gene match: 5. Here the CDR3 reads CATSETGGRGNQPQHF. The DNA of the CDR3 is TGTGCCACCAGTGAGACAGGGGGACGGGGCAATCAGCCCCAGCATTTT.

CDR3 sequence (DNA): TGTGCCAGCAGCTTAAGGCCAGGGGGGGCCCGAAGGTGGGCCACTGAAGCTTTCTTT. Its translation: CASSLRPGGARRWATEAFF. The V call is TRBV5-6, the J call TRBJ1-1; TRBD1 aligns across 7 bases. The CDR3 covers 19 residues. Germline V gives CDR1 SGHDT, CDR2 YYEEEE. V lost 2 bases, J lost 4 bases, and 20 bases stayed unmatched.

This chain links TRBV5-8 with TRBJ1-6, with a possible D match to TRBD1 (6 bases). CDR1 is SGHTS, CDR2 YDEGEE, per germline. The CDR3 length is 17 residues. Trimming took off 0 bases at V and 7 bases at J, with 17 bases between the two ends. The CDR3 DNA sequence: TGTGCCAGCAGCTTGGACGCGGCCGGACAGAGAAATTCACCCCTCCACTTT. Encoded protein: CASSLDAAGQRNSPLHF.

The V gene is TRBV4-3, the J gene TRBJ1-2; no reliable D call. CDR1 and CDR2 from the germline V gene are LGHNA and YSLEER. Trimming removed 0 bases from V and 0 bases from J, with 8 bases in between. This CDR3 has 15 residues. This CDR3 is CASSQEGLPNYGYTF. The CDR3 DNA reads as TGCGCCAGCAGCCAAGAAGGCCTTCCTAACTATGGCTACACCTTC.

The chain uses TRBV7-2 and TRBJ2-2; a possible D gene is TRBD2 (6 bases). Germline V CDR1 and CDR2: SGHTA, FQGNSA. V was shortened by 0 bases and J by 5 bases, with 7 bases between the two germline ends. The CDR3 contains 14 residues. This CDR3 reads CASSLARGTGELFF. The CDR3 DNA is TGTGCCAGCAGCTTAGCCCGGGGGACCGGGGAGCTGTTTTTT.

This chain joins TRBV24-1 and TRBJ2-7; no reliable D call. Germline loops: CDR1 KGHDR, CDR2 SFDVKD. The CDR3 runs to 13 residues. The V and J ends lost 6 bases and 1 base respectively, with 9 bases between them. CDR3 amino acids: CATSPPGSYEQYF. CDR3 in DNA: TGTGCCACCAGTCCCCCAGGTTCCTACGAGCAGTACTTC.

V gene TRBV10-2 combines with J gene TRBJ2-5, with D tentatively TRBD2 (7 bases). The germline V gene encodes CDR1 WSHSY and CDR2 SAAADI. V was trimmed by 4 bases and J by 4 bases, leaving 13 bases between them. This CDR3 comprises 14 residues. CDR3 in amino acids: CASSVGGARETQYF. The CDR3 nucleotides read TGCGCCAGCAGTGTGGGGGGGGCGCGAGAGACCCAGTACTTC.

This chain connects TRBV12-5 to TRBJ1-5; 7 bases are a match to TRBD1. The CDR3 is 19 residues long. CDR1 LGHNT and CDR2 FRNRAP come from the germline V gene. V lost 3 bases to trimming and J lost 1 base; unmatched junction nucleotides: 15. The CDR3 region is CASGFFPRQGEVSNQPQHF. CDR3 DNA sequence: TGTGCTAGTGGTTTTTTTCCCCGGCAGGGGGAAGTGAGCAATCAGCCCCAGCATTTT.

This chain connects TRBV7-9 to TRBJ2-3, with 10 bases fitting TRBD2. V shed 5 bases, J shed 0 bases, and the junction held 14 bases outside the gene matches. The CDR3 spans 19 residues. Per the germline V gene, CDR1 is SEHNR and CDR2 is FQNEAQ (reference sequence). The CDR3 bases are TGTGCCAGCAGCCTCCGGAGTAGCGGGGGGCCCAGCAGCACAGATACGCAGTATTTT. This gives the protein CASSLRSSGGPSSTDTQYF.

This chain uses TRBV7-2 with TRBJ2-5, with a tentative D call TRBD2 (6 bases). This CDR3 comprises 15 residues. V lost 4 bases to trimming and J lost 4 bases, with 16 bases between them. The germline V gene has CDR1 SGHTA and CDR2 FQGNSA. The CDR3 DNA reads TGTGCCAGCAGCTCCCTTTCGGGGGTCCCAGAGACCCAGTACTTC. Protein sequence: CASSSLSGVPETQYF.